This TCR beta chain derives from a study of blood T cells in healthy people across ages. Study outcomes and limitations: A strong correlation was found between TCR beta diversity and the percentage of naive T cells. When set beside aged donors, long-lived donors presented more naive CD4+ cells and higher diversity.

A word on this clonotype: Its antigen is unknown.

The ends were cut back, 2 bases at V and 0 bases at J, with 4 bases in the middle. Germline-derived CDR1 and CDR2 are PRHDT and FYEKMQ (reference sequence). The CDR3 has 13 residues. With a J-beta primer mix and a sample-barcoded 5' primer, a second PCR ran about 7 to 12 cycles. Researchers report that a template-switch adaptor with 12 random nucleotides tagged each cDNA molecule. At least 2.5 million CDR3-containing paired-end reads were obtained per sample. TCRdb processed the 5' RACE reads anew with MiXCR; each CDR3 protein has one entry. This repertoire shows around 710,000 distinct CDR3 sequences, roughly 45% found once; its top ten account for approximately 22%.

This receptor was taken from a woman between 55 and 75 years old in good health. This chain links TRBV13 with TRBJ2-5; no clear D. The sample was blood. DNA of the CDR3: TGTGCCAGCAGCTTACCTAACCAAGAGACCCAGTACTTC. Translated, it gives CASSLPNQETQYF.